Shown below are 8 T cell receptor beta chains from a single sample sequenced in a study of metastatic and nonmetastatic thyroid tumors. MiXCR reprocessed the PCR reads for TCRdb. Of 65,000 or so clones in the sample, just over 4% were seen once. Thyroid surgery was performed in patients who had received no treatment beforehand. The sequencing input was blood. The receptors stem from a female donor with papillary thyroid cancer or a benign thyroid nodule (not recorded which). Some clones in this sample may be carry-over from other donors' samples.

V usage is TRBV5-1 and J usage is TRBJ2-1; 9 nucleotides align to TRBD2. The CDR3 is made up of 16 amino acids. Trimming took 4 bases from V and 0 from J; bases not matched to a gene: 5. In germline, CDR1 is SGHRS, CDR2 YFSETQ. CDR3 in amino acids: CASSHISGSSYNEQFF. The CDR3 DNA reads TGCGCCAGCAGCCACATTAGCGGGAGCTCCTACAATGAGCAGTTCTTC. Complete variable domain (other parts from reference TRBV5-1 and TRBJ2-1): KAGVTQTPRYLIKTRGQQVTLSCSPISGHRSVSWYQQTPGQGLQFLFEYFSETQRNKGNFPGRFSGRQFSNSRSEMNVSTLELGDSALYLCASSHISGSSYNEQFFGPGTRLTVL.

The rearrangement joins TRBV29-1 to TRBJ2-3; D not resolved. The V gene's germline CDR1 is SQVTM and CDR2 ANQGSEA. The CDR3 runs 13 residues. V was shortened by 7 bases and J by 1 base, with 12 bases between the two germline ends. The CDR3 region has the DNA TGCAGCGCCCTATCAAGTGGCACAGATACGCAGTATTTT. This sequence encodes CSALSSGTDTQYF.

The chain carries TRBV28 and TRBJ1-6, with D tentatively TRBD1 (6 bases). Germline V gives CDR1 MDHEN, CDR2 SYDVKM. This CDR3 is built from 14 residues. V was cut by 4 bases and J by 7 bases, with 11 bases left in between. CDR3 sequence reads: CASSYRATNSPLHF. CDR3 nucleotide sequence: TGTGCCAGCAGTTACAGGGCTACGAATTCACCCCTCCACTTT.

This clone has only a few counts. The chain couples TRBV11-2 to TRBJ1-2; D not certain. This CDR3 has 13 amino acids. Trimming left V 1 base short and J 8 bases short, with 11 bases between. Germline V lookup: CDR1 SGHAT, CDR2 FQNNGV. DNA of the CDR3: TGTGCCAGCAGCTTAGCGGCAGGCAGGGGCTACACCTTC. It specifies CASSLAAGRGYTF.

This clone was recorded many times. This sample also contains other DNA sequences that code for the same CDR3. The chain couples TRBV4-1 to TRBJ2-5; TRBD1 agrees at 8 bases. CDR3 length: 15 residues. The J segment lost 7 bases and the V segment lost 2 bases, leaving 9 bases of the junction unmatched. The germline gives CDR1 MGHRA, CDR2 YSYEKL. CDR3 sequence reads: CASSQSDRGSWTQYF. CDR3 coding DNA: TGCGCCAGCAGCCAATCAGACAGGGGATCGTGGACCCAGTACTTC.

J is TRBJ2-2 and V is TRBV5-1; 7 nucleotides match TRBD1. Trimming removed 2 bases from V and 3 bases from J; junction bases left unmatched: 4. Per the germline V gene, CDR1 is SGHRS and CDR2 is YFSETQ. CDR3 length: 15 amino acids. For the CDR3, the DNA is TGCGCCAGCAGCTTAGTGCAGGGGGACACCGGGGAGCTGTTTTTT. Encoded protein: CASSLVQGDTGELFF.

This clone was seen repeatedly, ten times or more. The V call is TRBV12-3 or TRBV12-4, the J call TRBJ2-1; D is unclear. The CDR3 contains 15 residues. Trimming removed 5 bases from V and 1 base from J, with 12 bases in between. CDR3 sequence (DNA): TGTGCCAGCAGTCGGGTGGGCAGATCCTACAATGAGCAGTTCTTC. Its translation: CASSRVGRSYNEQFF.

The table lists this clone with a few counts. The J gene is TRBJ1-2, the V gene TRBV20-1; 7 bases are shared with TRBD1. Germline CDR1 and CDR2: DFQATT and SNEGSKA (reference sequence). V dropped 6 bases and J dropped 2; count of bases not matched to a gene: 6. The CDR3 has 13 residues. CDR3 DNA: TGCAGTGCCCCTGACAGGGCAAACTATGGCTACACCTTC. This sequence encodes CSAPDRANYGYTF.